One sample yielded the 23 T cell receptor beta chains listed below, sequenced in a study of control samples from healthy donors and cancer patients. Method: immunoSEQ multiplex PCR; TCRdb's copy keeps in-frame clones and lacks some. The table shows around 200,000 clones, with 90% to 95% occurring only once. The material sequenced was blood. These TCRs come from a woman in her 30s in good health.

V gene TRBV12-5 combines with J gene TRBJ1-2; D remains unclear. This CDR3 has 11 amino acids. The ends were cut back, 1 base at V and 6 bases at J, with 3 bases in the middle. CDR1 LGHNT and CDR2 FRNRAP come from the germline V gene. The CDR3, as DNA: TGTGCTAGTGGTTTGGAGAATGGCTACACCTTC. It specifies CASGLENGYTF.

The chain uses TRBV9 and TRBJ2-3; 10 bases map to TRBD2. Trimming cost V 4 bases and J 3 bases; bases outside gene matches: 5. This CDR3 has 15 amino acids. In germline, CDR1 is SGDLS, CDR2 YYNGEE. The CDR3 DNA is TGTGCCAGCAGCAGAGCGGGAGGGACAACAGATACGCAGTATTTT. Translating gives CASSRAGGTTDTQYF.

The V gene is TRBV7-9, the J gene TRBJ1-1; maybe TRBD1 (5 bases). Trimming pared 1 base from V and 1 base from J, leaving 10 bases between. Germline CDR1 is SEHNR and CDR2 is FQNEAQ (reference sequence). The CDR3 has 15 amino acids. CDR3 sequence: CASSLVGTQNTEAFF. Here the CDR3 DNA reads TGTGCCAGCAGCTTAGTCGGGACCCAGAACACTGAAGCTTTCTTT.

CDR3 sequence reads: CATSDPTGKGETQYF. The CDR3 DNA reads TGTGCCACCAGTGACCCGACAGGGAAGGGGGAGACCCAGTACTTC. The chain employs TRBV24-1 and TRBJ2-5, with TRBD1 identical over 7 bases. J gave up 5 bases and V 4 bases, and 9 bases lay outside the gene matches. This CDR3 contains 15 residues. Germline V gene data show CDR1 as KGHDR and CDR2 as SFDVKD.

V gene TRBV27 combines with J gene TRBJ1-5; unclear D gene. This CDR3 is 15 amino acids long. The V and J ends lost 5 bases and 0 bases respectively, with 11 bases between them. Germline CDR1 and CDR2: MNHEY and SMNVEV (reference sequence). The CDR3 reads CASSPRGSSNQPQHF. CDR3 DNA sequence: TGTGCCAGCAGTCCTCGGGGTAGTAGCAATCAGCCCCAGCATTTT.

This chain uses TRBV29-1 with TRBJ2-5; 14 bases match TRBD2. The germline V gene has CDR1 SQVTM and CDR2 ANQGSEA. CDR3 length: 13 amino acids. V shed 5 bases and J 5 bases; nucleotides not matched to a gene: 1. DNA of the CDR3: TGCAGCGTTCGACTAGCGGGAGGGGAGACCCAGTACTTC. Protein product: CSVRLAGGETQYF.

Of note for this clone: This specimen includes other DNA sequences encoding the same CDR3. CDR3 sequence: CASSIGNQPQHF. CDR3 bases: TGTGCCAGTAGTATCGGCAATCAGCCCCAGCATTTT. This rearrangement joins TRBV19 to TRBJ1-5; D not certain. This CDR3 has 12 residues. Deletions cut 3 bases from V and 2 bases from J, with 2 bases between. Germline V gene sequence: CDR1 LNHDA, CDR2 SQIVND (reference sequence).

This chain uses TRBV18 with TRBJ1-2; no reliable D call. The CDR3 covers 13 residues. Between the trimmed V and J ends, which lost 0 bases and 6 bases, there was a span of 8 bases. In germline, CDR1 is KGHSH, CDR2 LQKENI. The CDR3 DNA is TGTGCCAGCTCACCACCAGCGCCGGATGGCTACACCTTC. Translating gives CASSPPAPDGYTF.

The chain employs TRBV2 and TRBJ2-2; the match to TRBD1 covers 7 bases. There are 15 residues in the CDR3. V shed 4 bases, J shed 3 bases, and the junction held 5 bases outside the gene matches. Germline CDR1 reads SNHLY; CDR2 reads FYNNEI. CDR3 residues: CASSGGRGHTGELFF. Written as DNA, the CDR3 is TGTGCCAGCAGTGGGGGAAGGGGGCACACCGGGGAGCTGTTTTTT.

The chain couples TRBV12-3 or TRBV12-4 to TRBJ2-5; a possible D gene is TRBD1 (6 bases). Trimming removed 3 bases from V and 5 bases from J, with 7 bases in between. This CDR3 has 12 amino acids. This chain's CDR3 is CASSFRGETQYF. In DNA, the CDR3 is TGTGCCAGCAGTTTTAGGGGGGAGACCCAGTACTTC.

The V call is TRBV7-9, the J call TRBJ2-1, with D unresolved. This CDR3 contains 14 residues. Germline values: CDR1 SEHNR, CDR2 FQNEAQ (reference sequence). V was pared by 2 bases and J by 6 bases, with 11 bases between. The CDR3 DNA reads TGTGCCAGCAGCTTATCGGGCACTACCAATGAGCAGTTCTTC. As protein: CASSLSGTTNEQFF. Filled out from reference TRBV7-9 and TRBJ2-1, the complete variable domain reads DTGVSQNPRHKITKRGQNVTFRCDPISEHNRLYWYRQTLGQGPEFLTYFQNEAQLEKSRLLSDRFSAERPKGSFSTLEIQRTEQGDSAMYLCASSLSGTTNEQFFGPGTRLTVL.

This chain joins TRBV19 and TRBJ1-1; 9 bases line up with TRBD1. CDR1 is LNHDA and CDR2 is SQIVND in the germline V gene (reference sequence). The CDR3 loop spans 16 amino acids. Losses at the gene ends were 5 bases for V and 1 base for J; bases not matched to a gene: 8. The CDR3 region is CASSVRPGQGNTEAFF. The CDR3 DNA reads as TGTGCCAGTAGTGTCCGCCCGGGACAGGGGAACACTGAAGCTTTCTTT.

The V call is TRBV12-3 or TRBV12-4, the J call TRBJ1-2; D remains unclear. This CDR3 is built from 12 residues. V lost 5 bases, J lost 2 bases, and 6 bases lay in between. This chain's CDR3 is CASSPANYGYTF. CDR3 sequence (DNA): TGTGCCAGCAGTCCGGCGAACTATGGCTACACCTTC.

CDR3 nucleotide sequence: TGTGCCAGTAGTACGGAGGGAGGAGCCAAAAACATTCAGTACTTC. It yields the protein CASSTEGGAKNIQYF. V usage is TRBV19 and J usage is TRBJ2-4; TRBD2 is a possible D gene (6 bases). Germline loops: CDR1 LNHDA, CDR2 SQIVND (reference sequence). V was pared by 4 bases and J by 0 bases, with 10 bases between. The CDR3 is made up of 15 amino acids.

V and J are TRBV6-5 and TRBJ1-1, with a weak D call TRBD1 (5 bases). This CDR3 has 13 residues. The germline V and J ends were trimmed by 6 bases and 11 bases, with 19 bases remaining between them. The V gene's germline CDR1 is MNHEY and CDR2 SVGAGI. The CDR3 DNA sequence: TGTGCCAGCAGACCCGGGGGAAGGGGTGGGGCTTTCTTT. It yields the protein CASRPGGRGGAFF.

This chain links TRBV21-1 with TRBJ1-1; TRBD1 reflects the table's D call only, with no check against the DNA. TRBV21-1 is a pseudogene segment. This CDR3 region has 15 residues. Here the CDR3 reads CASSKRQGGNTEAFF. CDR3 coding DNA: TGTGCCAGCAGCAAAAGACAGGGGGGGAACACTGAAGCTTTCTTT.

This clone was seen only once. The rearrangement links TRBV10-3 to TRBJ1-4, with a weak D call TRBD1 (6 bases). Germline V CDR1 and CDR2: ENHRY, SYGVKD. Trimming removed 8 bases from V and 8 bases from J, with 15 bases in between. This CDR3 comprises 13 residues. The CDR3 sequence is CAIGGGREEKLFF. The CDR3 DNA is TGTGCCATCGGTGGGGGGCGCGAGGAAAAACTGTTTTTT.

The CDR3 nucleotides read TGTGCCAGCAGCTTAGCCCCGCGGAGGAGCTCCTACGAGCAGTACTTC. Protein: CASSLAPRRSSYEQYF. The genes are TRBV7-8 and TRBJ2-7; the D gene is possibly TRBD2 (5 bases). The CDR3 extends over 16 amino acids. V was clipped by 0 bases and J by 0 bases, with 12 bases between them. Germline values: CDR1 SGHVS, CDR2 FQNEAQ. Based on the CDR3 plus reference TRBV7-8 and TRBJ2-7, the full variable domain is GAGVSQSPRYKVAKRGQDVALRCDPISGHVSLFWYQQALGQGPEFLTYFQNEAQLDKSGLPSDRFFAERPEGSVSTLKIQRTQQEDSAVYLCASSLAPRRSSYEQYFGPGTRLTVT.

This rearrangement joins TRBV18 to TRBJ1-2, with D hard to call. Trimming stripped 1 base from V and 0 bases from J, with 12 bases between. The germline V gene has CDR1 KGHSH and CDR2 LQKENI. The CDR3 extends over 16 amino acids. CDR3 amino acids: CASSPLEGGANYGYTF. The CDR3 DNA reads as TGTGCCAGCTCACCACTGGAGGGCGGAGCTAACTATGGCTACACCTTC.

The chain joins TRBV2 to TRBJ1-3, with unresolved D. The V end was cut by 3 bases, the J end by 4 bases, with 4 bases between. The germline V gene has CDR1 SNHLY and CDR2 FYNNEI. The CDR3 sequence is 12 residues long. The CDR3 nucleotides are TGTGCCAGCAGTGATCCGGGAAACACCATATATTTT. Its translation is CASSDPGNTIYF.

The V gene is TRBV14, the J gene TRBJ2-3; D is undetermined. Germline V gene lookup returns CDR1 SGHDN and CDR2 FVKESK. V was trimmed by 1 base and J by 6 bases, leaving 2 bases between them. This CDR3 has 11 residues. The CDR3 sequence: CASSQADTQYF. DNA for the CDR3: TGTGCCAGCAGCCAAGCGGATACGCAGTATTTT.

The chain combines TRBV6-6 with TRBJ2-1; TRBD1 matches 7 bases. Trimming took 6 bases from V and 3 from J; bases not matched to a gene: 5. The CDR3 covers 14 residues. The germline V gene has CDR1 MNHNY and CDR2 SVGAGI (reference sequence). CDR3: CASSTGQVYNEQFF. The CDR3 bases are TGTGCCAGCAGCACCGGACAGGTCTACAATGAGCAGTTCTTC.

This chain links TRBV7-2 with TRBJ1-2; 7 bases are a match to TRBD1. This CDR3 has 14 amino acids. With V trimmed by 1 base and J by 4 bases, 3 bases remained unmatched. In germline, CDR1 is SGHTA, CDR2 FQGNSA. Written as DNA, the CDR3 is TGTGCCAGCAGCTTAGGTTCAGGGGGCTATGGCTACACCTTC. Its translation: CASSLGSGGYGYTF.